The 21 T cell receptor beta chains listed next were all sequenced from one sample in a study of blood T cell repertoires in COVID-19. This table comes from immunoSEQ multiplex PCR, and its TCRdb copy is limited to in-frame clones, with some not included. The table includes more than 150,000 clones, roughly 90% detected once. Sequencing was performed on PBMCs or T cells enriched from blood (not recorded which). Receptors originate from a woman under 40 who had recovered from COVID-19.

The chain recombines TRBV28 with TRBJ1-2, with D perhaps TRBD1 (5 bases). Trimming took 6 bases from V and 5 from J, leaving 10 bases between them. Germline CDR1 reads MDHEN; CDR2 reads SYDVKM. This CDR3 contains 12 residues. CDR3 sequence (DNA): TGTGCCAGCAGCCAAACAGGATATGGCTACACCTTC. It specifies CASSQTGYGYTF.

V and J are TRBV10-3 and TRBJ2-7; TRBD1 agrees at 8 bases. The CDR3 is 14 residues long. Germline CDR1 and CDR2: ENHRY and SYGVKD. V dropped 0 bases and J dropped 3; count of bases not matched to a gene: 1. The CDR3 nucleotides read TGTGCCATCAGTGAGTCCGGACAGGGCTACGAGCAGTACTTC. Translating it yields CAISESGQGYEQYF.

The chain carries TRBV5-4 and TRBJ2-5; D gene uncertain. CDR3 length: 12 residues. The V end lost 3 bases, the J end lost 0 bases, and 3 bases lay between the germline ends. The germline V gene encodes CDR1 SGHNT and CDR2 YYREEE (reference sequence). Here the CDR3 DNA reads TGTGCCAGCAGCTCTTACCAAGAGACCCAGTACTTC. It yields the protein CASSSYQETQYF.

The genes are TRBV11-2 and TRBJ1-3, with TRBD1 matching 7 bases. Germline V gene lookup returns CDR1 SGHAT and CDR2 FQNNGV. V lost 2 bases, J lost 3 bases, and 10 bases stayed unmatched. The CDR3 loop spans 17 amino acids. Here the CDR3 DNA reads TGTGCCAGCAGCTTATATTCAGGGACAGCTATTGGAAACACCATATATTTT. The encoded protein is CASSLYSGTAIGNTIYF. Filled out from reference TRBV11-2 and TRBJ1-3, the complete variable domain reads EAGVAQSPRYKIIEKRQSVAFWCNPISGHATLYWYQQILGQGPKLLIQFQNNGVVDDSQLPKDRFSAERLKGVDSTLKIQPAKLEDSAVYLCASSLYSGTAIGNTIYFGEGSWLTVV.

This chain joins TRBV7-9 and TRBJ2-3, with 12 positions matching TRBD2. The germline gives CDR1 SEHNR, CDR2 FQNEAQ (reference sequence). Germline trimming cut 5 bases from V and 3 bases from J; bases unmatched to any gene: 6. This CDR3 has 16 residues. CDR3 region: CASSITSGGITDTQYF. DNA for the CDR3: TGTGCCAGCAGCATTACTAGCGGGGGGATAACAGATACGCAGTATTTT.

V gene TRBV7-6 combines with J gene TRBJ2-1, with TRBD2 matching over 14 bases. Trimming cost V 2 bases and J 8 bases; bases outside gene matches: 11. CDR3 length equals 18 residues. Germline V gene data show CDR1 as SGHVS and CDR2 as FNYEAQ. The CDR3 spells CASSLPETSGGAWDEQFF. The CDR3 DNA reads TGTGCCAGCAGCTTACCTGAGACTAGCGGGGGGGCATGGGATGAGCAGTTCTTC.

This clone was seen just once. This sequence joins TRBV6-5 and TRBJ1-1; no clear D gene. Trimming pared 2 bases from V and 6 bases from J, leaving 10 bases between. In germline, CDR1 is MNHEY, CDR2 SVGAGI. The CDR3 consists of 13 residues. CDR3 in DNA: TGTGCCAGCAGTTACGAGGGTGGCGCTGAAGCTTTCTTT. As protein: CASSYEGGAEAFF.

V gene TRBV11-3 combines with J gene TRBJ1-4; 8 bases are a match to TRBD1. The CDR3 has 14 residues. V lost 4 bases and J lost 7; bases outside the gene matches: 5. The germline CDR1 and CDR2 sequences are SGHNT and YENEEA. Here the CDR3 reads CASSSDRGSEKLFF. The CDR3 DNA reads TGTGCCAGCAGCTCTGACAGGGGCAGTGAAAAACTGTTTTTT. Looking up the rest from reference TRBV11-3 and TRBJ1-4 gives the full variable domain: EAGVVQSPRYKIIEKKQPVAFWCNPISGHNTLYWYLQNLGQGPELLIRYENEEAVDDSQLPKDRFSAERLKGVDSTLKIQPAELGDSAVYLCASSSDRGSEKLFFGSGTQLSVL.

The genes are TRBV9 and TRBJ1-2, with a weak D call TRBD1 (5 bases). The CDR3 totals 14 residues. V dropped 0 bases and J dropped 8 bases, with 14 bases sitting between them. Germline V CDR1 and CDR2: SGDLS, YYNGEE. CDR3: CASSVETLGGGYTF. Here the CDR3 DNA reads TGTGCCAGCAGCGTAGAGACCCTCGGGGGGGGCTACACCTTC.

The chain couples TRBV24-1 to TRBJ1-2; D is possibly TRBD1 (5 bases). Trimming pared 2 bases from V and 8 bases from J, leaving 17 bases between. Germline V lookup: CDR1 KGHDR, CDR2 SFDVKD. The CDR3 runs to 15 residues. The CDR3 sequence: CATSDSFGRAGGYTF. CDR3 bases: TGTGCCACCAGTGATTCGTTCGGCAGGGCTGGCGGCTACACCTTC.

The chain carries TRBV24-1 and TRBJ1-6; D perhaps matches TRBD1 (5 bases). The CDR3 length is 13 residues. Trimming stripped 4 bases from V and 9 bases from J, with 9 bases between. CDR1 is KGHDR, CDR2 SFDVKD, per germline. This chain's CDR3 is CATSDQGGSPLHF. CDR3 DNA sequence: TGTGCCACCAGTGACCAGGGAGGTTCACCCCTCCACTTT.

This clone was seen once. The chain is built from TRBV5-1 and TRBJ2-7, with a possible D match to TRBD1 (6 bases). Germline CDR1 reads SGHRS; CDR2 reads YFSETQ. V was pared by 0 bases and J by 0 bases, with 13 bases between. This CDR3 is built from 16 residues. The CDR3 region has the DNA TGCGCCAGCAGCTTGGCCTTCCGGGACATCTCCTACGAGCAGTACTTC. Translating gives CASSLAFRDISYEQYF.

A few counts support this clone. V usage is TRBV3-1 (or the pseudogene TRBV3-2) and J usage is TRBJ1-1; D might be TRBD1 (6 bases). Per germline, CDR1 LGHDT and CDR2 YNNKEL (reference sequence). V was trimmed by 6 bases and J by 1 base, leaving 12 bases between them. The CDR3 is 14 amino acids. The CDR3 spells CASSARDKNTEAFF. In DNA, the CDR3 is TGTGCCAGCAGTGCCCGGGACAAGAACACTGAAGCTTTCTTT.

The chain couples TRBV6-2 or TRBV6-3 to TRBJ2-3; TRBD2 agrees at 10 bases. Losses at the gene ends were 6 bases for V and 2 bases for J; bases not matched to a gene: 8. The CDR3 has 16 amino acids. The germline CDR1 and CDR2 sequences are MNHEY and SVGEGT. This CDR3 reads CASSDPSGGVTDTQYF. CDR3 DNA: TGTGCCAGCAGCGATCCCAGCGGGGGGGTCACAGATACGCAGTATTTT.

The chain links TRBV9 to TRBJ1-5; a possible D gene is TRBD1 (6 bases). Germline CDR1 is SGDLS and CDR2 is YYNGEE. Trimming left V 4 bases short and J 7 bases short, with 18 bases between. The CDR3 loop spans 15 amino acids. The chain's CDR3 is CASSPSDSTGQPQHF. The CDR3 coding sequence is TGTGCCAGCAGCCCTTCGGACAGCACGGGGCAGCCCCAGCATTTT.

This clone has a single count. The chain has TRBV5-1 and TRBJ2-2; 12 nucleotides match TRBD2. The CDR3 has 18 residues. Germline values: CDR1 SGHRS, CDR2 YFSETQ. Unmatched junction bases numbered 13, after V lost 4 bases and J lost 6 bases. CDR3 residues: CASSPRSSGGAWSGELFF. DNA for the CDR3: TGCGCCAGCAGCCCCCGGTCTAGCGGGGGGGCATGGTCCGGGGAGCTGTTTTTT.

Only one count was recorded for this clone. The chain uses TRBV7-3 and TRBJ2-1; D call uncertain. V lost 5 bases and J lost 1, with 12 bases in between. The V gene's germline CDR1 is SGHTA and CDR2 FQGTGA. This CDR3 is 15 amino acids long. The CDR3 here is CASSKLRESYNEQFF. The CDR3 region has the DNA TGTGCCAGCAGCAAGCTACGTGAATCCTACAATGAGCAGTTCTTC. The full variable domain, in which reference TRBV7-3 and TRBJ2-1 provide the parts outside the CDR3, is GAGVSQTPSNKVTEKGKYVELRCDPISGHTALYWYRQSLGQGPEFLIYFQGTGAADDSGLPNDRFFAVRPEGSVSTLKIQRTERGDSAVYLCASSKLRESYNEQFFGPGTRLTVL.

Comments on this clone: Germline is not matched at one junction end, which may reflect a read error. V is TRBV5-1 and J is TRBJ2-2; D is possibly TRBD1 (5 bases). The length of the CDR3 is 16 residues. Germline V gives CDR1 SGHRS, CDR2 YFSETQ. CDR3 DNA sequence: TGCGCCAGCAGCTTGCTGTGGCAGGGAAACACCGAGGAGCTGTTTTTT. It specifies CASSLLWQGNTEELFF.

This sequence joins TRBV5-1 and TRBJ2-1; the match to TRBD1 covers 7 bases. The CDR3 has 14 residues. V lost 4 bases and J lost 4; bases outside the gene matches: 5. The germline CDR1 and CDR2 sequences are SGHRS and YFSETQ. For the CDR3, the DNA is TGCGCCAGCAGCCTCGAGGGGGCATACAATGAGCAGTTCTTC. Translation: CASSLEGAYNEQFF.

The chain combines TRBV11-2 with TRBJ2-1; 10 bases align to TRBD2. Per the germline V gene, CDR1 is SGHAT and CDR2 is FQNNGV. V trimming: 1 base; J trimming: 5 bases; junction bases outside the gene matches: 11. This CDR3 is built from 18 residues. The CDR3 here is CASSLGAASGSWDNEQFF. The DNA of the CDR3 is TGTGCCAGCAGCTTAGGTGCGGCTAGCGGGAGCTGGGACAATGAGCAGTTCTTC.

This chain links TRBV29-1 with TRBJ1-1; TRBD1 is a possible D gene (6 bases). Trimming took 6 bases from V and 1 from J, leaving 12 bases between them. This CDR3 comprises 13 residues. Per germline, CDR1 SQVTM and CDR2 ANQGSEA. The CDR3 reads CSVVGQTNTEAFF. The CDR3 DNA reads TGCAGCGTCGTTGGACAGACGAACACTGAAGCTTTCTTT.